This entry lists 19 T cell receptor beta chains sequenced from one sample in a study of cytomegalovirus exposure and HLA in healthy donors. 60 Vbeta and 13 Jbeta primers were used in PCR. The repertoire was sequenced with immunoSEQ multiplex PCR; TCRdb's copy has only in-frame clones and lacks some. The sample has about 130,000 clones; approximately 81% are singletons. Sequencing was carried out using PBMCs. The receptors stem from a man younger than 30 in good health and CMV-seropositive.

This chain connects TRBV7-2 to TRBJ1-2; a possible D gene is TRBD1 (5 bases). CDR1 and CDR2 from the germline V gene are SGHTA and FQGNSA. The CDR3 is 16 amino acids. Between the trimmed V and J ends, which lost 2 bases and 3 bases, there was a span of 16 bases. CDR3 protein: CASSLRSGRDHYGYTF. Written as DNA, the CDR3 is TGTGCCAGCAGCTTACGTTCCGGCAGGGATCACTATGGCTACACCTTC.

The chain employs TRBV7-6 and TRBJ2-2; D is ambiguous. The germline gives CDR1 SGHVS, CDR2 FNYEAQ. CDR3 length: 14 residues. V lost 5 bases and J lost 6, with 13 bases in between. The CDR3 here is CASSPQQSSGELFF. The DNA of the CDR3 is TGTGCCAGCAGCCCCCAACAGAGTTCCGGGGAGCTGTTTTTT.

The V call is TRBV7-9, the J call TRBJ1-4; possibly TRBD1 for D (5 bases). From germline, CDR1 is SEHNR and CDR2 FQNEAQ (reference sequence). The CDR3 covers 16 residues. V dropped 1 base and J dropped 0 bases, with 9 bases sitting between them. CDR3 sequence reads: CASSLDSGTTNEKLFF. CDR3 DNA: TGTGCCAGCAGCTTAGACTCAGGGACAACTAATGAAAAACTGTTTTTT.

Many counts were recorded for this clone. The rearrangement links TRBV6-4 to TRBJ2-3, with a tentative D call TRBD2 (7 bases). V was clipped by 0 bases and J by 4 bases, with 8 bases between them. The CDR3 covers 14 residues. Germline V gene lookup returns CDR1 MRHNA and CDR2 SNTAGT. CDR3 amino acids: CASSDSGGPDTQYF. The CDR3 region has the DNA TGTGCCAGCAGTGACTCGGGGGGGCCAGATACGCAGTATTTT.

The chain combines TRBV5-4 with TRBJ2-5, with D tentatively TRBD1 (6 bases). The DNA end is a closer match to TRBJ2-7, so the J assignment may be wrong. The CDR3 runs 14 residues. CDR1 is SGHNT and CDR2 is YYREEE in the germline V gene (reference sequence). The CDR3 sequence: CASSLTGTRNEQYF. Here the CDR3 DNA reads TGTGCCAGCAGCCTCACAGGGACCCGGAACGAGCAGTACTTC.

As to this clone: A junction end diverges from the germline sequence, so it may reflect a read error. This chain joins TRBV7-9 and TRBJ1-4; TRBD1 might be the D (6 bases). CDR1 is SEHNR, CDR2 FQNEAQ, per germline (reference sequence). CDR3 length equals 17 residues. Here the CDR3 DNA reads TGTTCCAGCAGCTTGGTTCGGGGGGCAATGCCTAATGAAAAACTGTTTTTT. Translation: CSSSLVRGAMPNEKLFF.

This chain joins TRBV15 and TRBJ1-3; D might be TRBD1 (6 bases). The germline CDR1 and CDR2 sequences are LNHNV and YYDKDF (reference sequence). The CDR3 loop spans 17 amino acids. Trimming took off 0 bases at V and 3 bases at J, with 15 bases between the two ends. CDR3 bases: TGTGCCACCAGCAGAGATCGAACAGGGTCTCGTGGAAACACCATATATTTT. Its protein product is CATSRDRTGSRGNTIYF.

This clone was counted a few times. The rearrangement links TRBV5-6 to TRBJ2-1, with TRBD2 as a possible D gene (6 bases). V lost 7 bases and J lost 0, with 11 bases in between. The length of the CDR3 is 14 residues. The germline CDR1 and CDR2 sequences are SGHDT and YYEEEE. This CDR3 is CASAPGSSYNEQFF. CDR3 DNA: TGTGCCAGCGCACCCGGGAGCTCCTACAATGAGCAGTTCTTC.

V usage is TRBV13 and J usage is TRBJ2-5; 7 bases match TRBD2. The DNA end is more similar to TRBJ2-7, so the J call may be wrong. The germline V gene has CDR1 PRHDT and CDR2 FYEKMQ (reference sequence). The length of the CDR3 is 15 residues. CDR3 sequence reads: CASSPRGGGSYEQYF. The CDR3 coding sequence is TGTGCCAGCAGCCCTCGCGGGGGTGGCTCCTACGAGCAGTACTTC.

A few counts support this clone. The chain has TRBV30 and TRBJ2-5; 9 bases are shared with TRBD1. V was clipped by 2 bases and J by 7 bases; unmatched bases: 2. This CDR3 is built from 12 residues. Germline values: CDR1 GTSNPN, CDR2 SVGIG (reference sequence). CDR3 sequence (DNA): TGTGCCTGGAGTAGACAGGGGGTGACCCAGTACTTC. Its protein product is CAWSRQGVTQYF.

The chain uses TRBV4-1 and TRBJ2-3; 13 nucleotides line up with TRBD2. J gave up 0 bases and V 4 bases, and 16 bases lay outside the gene matches. Germline V CDR1 and CDR2: MGHRA, YSYEKL. This CDR3 spans 21 amino acids. CDR3 loop: CASSPSVTGTSGDPSTDTQYF. The CDR3 nucleotides are TGCGCCAGCAGCCCTAGTGTAACCGGGACTAGCGGGGACCCTAGCACAGATACGCAGTATTTT.

The chain couples TRBV19 to TRBJ2-4, with 9 bases fitting TRBD1. V shed 3 bases and J 8 bases; nucleotides not matched to a gene: 14. CDR1 and CDR2 (germline): LNHDA, SQIVND (reference sequence). The CDR3 loop spans 17 amino acids. The CDR3 nucleotides are TGTGCCAGTAGTATCGCAATAGGGGGACAGGGTGGGGACATTCAGTACTTC. Encoded protein: CASSIAIGGQGGDIQYF.

The V gene is TRBV19, the J gene TRBJ1-3, with 8 bases fitting TRBD1. The V segment lost 6 bases and the J segment 2 bases; nucleotides outside the gene matches: 6. This CDR3 has 15 residues. The germline V gene has CDR1 LNHDA and CDR2 SQIVND (reference sequence). The CDR3 sequence: CASRGDRGAGNTIYF. CDR3 in DNA: TGTGCCAGTAGGGGAGACAGGGGCGCTGGAAACACCATATATTTT.

The chain combines TRBV5-1 with TRBJ2-7; D gene uncertain. The CDR3 runs to 13 residues. Per the germline V gene, CDR1 is SGHRS and CDR2 is YFSETQ. The V end lost 0 bases, the J end lost 2 bases, and 6 bases lay between the germline ends. CDR3 nucleotide sequence: TGCGCCAGCAGCTTGGACGGTACCTACGAGCAGTACTTC. Protein: CASSLDGTYEQYF. The full variable domain, its missing parts supplied by reference TRBV5-1 and TRBJ2-7, is KAGVTQTPRYLIKTRGQQVTLSCSPISGHRSVSWYQQTPGQGLQFLFEYFSETQRNKGNFPGRFSGRQFSNSRSEMNVSTLELGDSALYLCASSLDGTYEQYFGPGTRLTVT.

The V call is TRBV14, the J call TRBJ2-2, with D possibly being TRBD1 (5 bases). The V end was cut by 3 bases, the J end by 6 bases, with 17 bases between. This CDR3 spans 16 amino acids. Germline CDR1 and CDR2: SGHDN and FVKESK. The CDR3: CASSQVLFSGPGELFF. The CDR3 bases are TGTGCCAGCAGCCAGGTCCTCTTCTCAGGGCCCGGGGAGCTGTTTTTT.

The genes are TRBV7-9 and TRBJ2-5; TRBD2 matches 7 bases. V gave up 6 bases and J gave up 2 bases; unmatched junction bases: 6. The CDR3 runs 14 residues. The V gene's germline CDR1 is SEHNR and CDR2 FQNEAQ (reference sequence). CDR3 sequence reads: CASSHSGVQETQYF. In DNA form, the CDR3 reads TGTGCCAGCAGTCACAGCGGGGTACAAGAGACCCAGTACTTC.

In its sample, this clone was seen once. The chain is built from TRBV6-1 and TRBJ2-5; perhaps TRBD1 as D (5 bases). The end of the DNA aligns better with TRBJ2-7, so the J call may be wrong. The CDR3 consists of 14 residues. Germline V lookup: CDR1 MNHNS, CDR2 SASEGT. The CDR3 DNA reads as TGTGCCAGCAACATTATGACAGCATCCTACGAGCAGTACTTC. It is translated as CASNIMTASYEQYF.

This sequence joins TRBV7-2 and TRBJ1-3; 7 bases fit TRBD1. The CDR3 runs to 13 residues. Germline CDR1 SGHTA, CDR2 FQGNSA. Trimming at V came to 4 bases and at J to 9 bases, leaving 6 bases not matched to a gene. CDR3 nucleotide sequence: TGTGCCAGCAGCTCCAGAGGGGGCCGCACCATATATTTT. Protein sequence: CASSSRGGRTIYF.

This chain uses TRBV9 with TRBJ2-1; TRBD1 matches 9 bases. The CDR3 spans 16 residues. Germline CDR1 is SGDLS and CDR2 is YYNGEE. The ends lost 4 bases at V and 7 bases at J; junction bases unmatched: 12. CDR3 DNA: TGTGCCAGCAGCCCGGGACAGGGCGCTTCTTTGAATGAGCAGTTCTTC. Its translation is CASSPGQGASLNEQFF.